Following are 25 T cell receptor beta chains from one sample sequenced in a study of vaccination and CD4 T cells after COVID-19. These receptors have no known antigen. Sequence data for DNA of cultured CD4+ T cells were generated by the Oncomine TCR Beta short-read assay. TCRdb re-called the PCR reads with MiXCR, one entry per CDR3 protein. Of some 7,000 distinct CDR3 sequences listed, 45% to 60% were seen once; the top ten hold 44%. As for treatment: approximately 9-day PBMC culture with coronavirus spike peptide pools or control peptides (ViraFEST assay). Before the COVID-19 pandemic (2011-2018), CD4+ T cells were obtained from the unexposed donor. Material: CD4+ T cells from blood, cultured in vitro. The receptors stem from a human donor in good health.

The chain links TRBV7-9 to TRBJ1-5, with 8 bases that match TRBD1. The length of the CDR3 is 18 residues. V lost 5 bases, J lost 4 bases, and 16 bases stayed unmatched. Germline V lookup: CDR1 SEHNR, CDR2 FQNEAQ (reference sequence). The CDR3 bases are TGTGCCAGCAGCGAAACCGGACAGGGTCCCCCTACGAATCAGCCCCAGCATTTT. Translating it yields CASSETGQGPPTNQPQHF.

This sequence joins TRBV30 and TRBJ2-7; 10 nucleotides match TRBD2. The CDR3 length is 14 residues. Trimming removed 0 bases from V and 9 bases from J; junction bases left unmatched: 8. Germline CDR1 is GTSNPN and CDR2 is SVGIG (reference sequence). CDR3 sequence: CAWSVSSGRSGQYF. In DNA, the CDR3 is TGTGCCTGGAGTGTATCTAGCGGGAGAAGTGGGCAGTACTTC.

This clonotype was detected a few times. The rearrangement joins TRBV7-9 to TRBJ2-5; TRBD2 is a possible D gene (6 bases). Trimming cost V 5 bases and J 7 bases, with 14 bases left between them. This CDR3 is 13 amino acids long. Germline CDR1 reads SEHNR; CDR2 reads FQNEAQ (reference sequence). In DNA, the CDR3 is TGTGCCAGCAGCGTAGGGGCCGGGGGGACCCAGTACTTC. It translates to CASSVGAGGTQYF.

The sample holds a few counts of this clonotype. The J gene is TRBJ1-6, the V gene TRBV20-1, with D perhaps TRBD1 (6 bases). The CDR3 has 17 residues. V gave up 0 bases and J gave up 7 bases, with 19 bases separating them. CDR1 and CDR2 from the germline V gene are DFQATT and SNEGSKA (reference sequence). The CDR3 DNA reads as TGCAGTGCTAGAGATATCATAAGTGGACAGATCAATTCACCCCTCCACTTT. Translated, it gives CSARDIISGQINSPLHF.

This sequence joins TRBV29-1 and TRBJ1-2; D may be TRBD1 (6 bases). This CDR3 contains 13 residues. Germline lookup yields CDR1 SQVTM and CDR2 ANQGSEA. Trimming left V 7 bases short and J 8 bases short, with 20 bases between. CDR3 sequence: CSALPWGASGYTF. Written as DNA, the CDR3 is TGCAGCGCCCTACCCTGGGGGGCGAGCGGCTACACCTTC.

The chain is built from TRBV6-2 or TRBV6-3 and TRBJ2-6; TRBD2 matches 7 bases. V shed 5 bases and J 0 bases; nucleotides not matched to a gene: 10. Germline CDR1 MNHEY, CDR2 SVGEGT. The CDR3 sequence is 18 residues long. The DNA of the CDR3 is TGTGCCAGCAGTCGTCGACCAGCGGGGCGCTCTGGGGCCAACGTCCTGACTTTC. This encodes CASSRRPAGRSGANVLTF.

This clonotype was seen a handful of times. The V gene is TRBV19, the J gene TRBJ2-2; D call uncertain. The V gene's germline CDR1 is LNHDA and CDR2 SQIVND (reference sequence). The CDR3 has 12 amino acids. V was clipped by 5 bases and J by 4 bases, with 5 bases between them. CDR3: CASSWSTGELFF. DNA for the CDR3: TGTGCCAGTAGTTGGTCCACCGGGGAGCTGTTTTTT.

There are a few counts of this clonotype. The chain links TRBV6-2 or TRBV6-3 to TRBJ1-1, with 12 bases identical to TRBD1. The V and J ends lost 7 bases and 5 bases, in that order; junction bases with no gene match: 17. This CDR3 is 18 amino acids long. Germline V gene sequence: CDR1 MNHEY, CDR2 SVGEGT. The CDR3, as DNA: TGTGCCAGCAACCAATACAACCGGGACAGGGGGCAGGGGACTGAAGCTTTCTTT. It specifies CASNQYNRDRGQGTEAFF.

This clonotype was picked up a small number of times. The J gene is TRBJ1-5, the V gene TRBV27, with D hard to call. CDR1 and CDR2 from the germline V gene are MNHEY and SMNVEV (reference sequence). V lost 2 bases and J 10 bases, leaving 12 bases between the germline ends. The CDR3 contains 13 residues. The CDR3, as DNA: TGTGCCAGCAGTTTAGGAGTTGGGGATCCCCAGCATTTT. Translated: CASSLGVGDPQHF.

This sequence joins TRBV7-2 and TRBJ1-1; the match to TRBD1 covers 10 bases. From germline, CDR1 is SGHTA and CDR2 FQGNSA. After removal of 5 bases from V and 1 base from J, the junction contained 7 bases not matched to a gene. This CDR3 contains 16 residues. The CDR3 coding sequence is TGTGCCAGCAGCGCTCGACAGGGGGCCGGGAACACTGAAGCTTTCTTT. It encodes CASSARQGAGNTEAFF.

The CDR3 reads CASSSLELAKNIQYF. CDR3 DNA: TGTGCCAGCAGTTCCCTCGAGCTAGCCAAAAACATTCAGTACTTC. V gene TRBV27 combines with J gene TRBJ2-4; D is unclear. Trimming stripped 4 bases from V and 0 bases from J, with 10 bases between. The CDR3 is 15 residues long. The germline V gene encodes CDR1 MNHEY and CDR2 SMNVEV (reference sequence).

J is TRBJ1-1 and V is TRBV30, with D uncertain. Deletions cut 0 bases from V and 4 bases from J, with 6 bases between. Per the germline V gene, CDR1 is GTSNPN and CDR2 is SVGIG (reference sequence). The CDR3 totals 12 residues. CDR3 DNA sequence: TGTGCCTGGAGTGTAAGATCCACTGAAGCTTTCTTT. Protein: CAWSVRSTEAFF. The complete variable domain, with remaining parts taken from reference TRBV30 and TRBJ1-1, reads SQTIHQWPATLVQPVGSPLSLECTVEGTSNPNLYWYRQAAGRGLQLLFYSVGIGQISSEVPQNLSASRPQDRQFILSSKKLLLSDSGFYLCAWSVRSTEAFFGQGTRLTVV.

This sequence joins TRBV7-2 and TRBJ2-3; D remains ambiguous. This CDR3 spans 12 amino acids. V lost 6 bases and J 2 bases, leaving 6 bases between the germline ends. Germline V gene lookup returns CDR1 SGHTA and CDR2 FQGNSA. Here the CDR3 DNA reads TGTGCCAGCAGATTCCTCACAGATACGCAGTATTTT. Protein sequence: CASRFLTDTQYF.

The chain has TRBV19 and TRBJ2-1; 8 positions agree with TRBD2. Looked up from germline, CDR1 is LNHDA and CDR2 is SQIVND (reference sequence). V gave up 3 bases and J gave up 4 bases; unmatched junction bases: 8. This CDR3 spans 16 amino acids. CDR3 residues: CASSIPSGSTYNEQFF. The CDR3 DNA reads as TGTGCCAGTAGTATTCCCAGCGGGAGTACGTACAATGAGCAGTTCTTC.

V gene TRBV11-2 combines with J gene TRBJ2-5; D call uncertain. V gave up 6 bases and J gave up 5 bases, with 4 bases separating them. The CDR3 totals 10 residues. Per the germline V gene, CDR1 is SGHAT and CDR2 is FQNNGV. This CDR3 reads CASRGETQYF. CDR3 DNA sequence: TGTGCCAGCAGAGGGGAGACCCAGTACTTC.

V is TRBV6-2 or TRBV6-3 and J is TRBJ2-7; D gene unclear. CDR3 length: 15 residues. The V end was cut by 0 bases, the J end by 6 bases, with 15 bases between. Per the germline V gene, CDR1 is MNHEY and CDR2 is SVGEGT. As DNA, the CDR3 is TGTGCCAGCAGTTACTCGGTGGGCCCTGTCGGCGAGCAGTACTTC. This gives the protein CASSYSVGPVGEQYF.

The V and J genes are TRBV7-6 and TRBJ2-3; TRBD1 matches 7 bases. The germline V gene encodes CDR1 SGHVS and CDR2 FNYEAQ. CDR3 length: 18 amino acids. V trimming: 5 bases; J trimming: 4 bases; junction bases outside the gene matches: 18. CDR3 region: CASSHKPPDRVVPDTQYF. CDR3 bases: TGTGCCAGCAGCCATAAGCCCCCCGACAGGGTAGTCCCAGATACGCAGTATTTT. Based on the CDR3 plus reference TRBV7-6 and TRBJ2-3, the full variable domain is GAGVSQSPRYKVTKRGQDVALRCDPISGHVSLYWYRQALGQGPEFLTYFNYEAQQDKSGLPNDRFSAERPEGSISTLTIQRTEQRDSAMYRCASSHKPPDRVVPDTQYFGPGTRLTVL.

This clonotype was detected a few times. The gene calls are TRBV7-2 and TRBJ2-7, with TRBD2 identical over 13 bases. Germline V CDR1 and CDR2: SGHTA, FQGNSA. CDR3 length: 17 residues. V was pared by 1 base and J by 4 bases, with 7 bases of the junction left unmatched. CDR3 sequence: CASSLDQTSGRIYEQYF. CDR3 bases: TGTGCCAGCAGCTTAGACCAGACTAGCGGGAGGATTTACGAGCAGTACTTC.

The table lists this clonotype with a few counts. V is TRBV6-1 and J is TRBJ1-1; 8 bases map to TRBD1. This CDR3 comprises 15 residues. The germline V gene encodes CDR1 MNHNS and CDR2 SASEGT. V was clipped by 5 bases and J by 0 bases; unmatched bases: 5. The CDR3 protein is CASSRGQVMNTEAFF. The DNA of the CDR3 is TGTGCCAGCAGTAGGGGACAGGTCATGAACACTGAAGCTTTCTTT.

The DNA of the CDR3 is TGTGCCAGCAGCTTACAGGGGGCAGGGGGCTACACCTTC. Translating it yields CASSLQGAGGYTF. The chain uses TRBV5-6 and TRBJ1-2; 9 positions match TRBD1. CDR1 SGHDT and CDR2 YYEEEE come from the germline V gene. The length of the CDR3 is 13 residues. Trimming took 2 bases from V and 8 from J; bases not matched to a gene: 4. The full variable domain, rest sourced from reference TRBV5-6 and TRBJ1-2, is DAGVTQSPTHLIKTRGQQVTLRCSPKSGHDTVSWYQQALGQGPQFIFQYYEEEERQRGNFPDRFSGHQFPNYSSELNVNALLLGDSALYLCASSLQGAGGYTFGSGTRLTVV.

The CDR3 spells CASSFLSGGARAKNIQYF. For the CDR3, the DNA is TGTGCCAGCAGCTTTCTCAGCGGGGGGGCTCGGGCCAAAAACATTCAGTACTTC. V and J are TRBV7-8 and TRBJ2-4; 10 bases match TRBD2. This CDR3 region has 18 residues. With V trimmed by 3 bases and J by 1 base, 9 bases remained unmatched. CDR1 is SGHVS, CDR2 FQNEAQ, per germline.

A few counts support this clonotype. J is TRBJ2-1 and V is TRBV20-1; 7 nucleotides align to TRBD2. V gave up 2 bases and J gave up 9 bases; unmatched junction bases: 10. The CDR3 is 14 residues long. From germline, CDR1 is DFQATT and CDR2 SNEGSKA (reference sequence). CDR3 coding DNA: TGCAGTGCTAGATCTCGGTCCGGGACTATTGAGCAGTTCTTC. As protein: CSARSRSGTIEQFF.

V and J are TRBV10-3 and TRBJ1-1, with D unresolved. The CDR3 contains 11 residues. The V end was cut by 5 bases, the J end by 4 bases, with 5 bases between. Germline loops: CDR1 ENHRY, CDR2 SYGVKD. CDR3 sequence: CAISWGTEAFF. In DNA form, the CDR3 reads TGTGCCATCAGTTGGGGCACTGAAGCTTTCTTT.

V is TRBV30 and J is TRBJ1-2; D gene uncertain. The CDR3 loop spans 11 amino acids. Trimming removed 0 bases at V and 8 bases at J, with 7 bases between. CDR1 is GTSNPN and CDR2 is SVGIG in the germline V gene (reference sequence). CDR3 coding DNA: TGTGCCTGGAGTGTAGACAACGGCTACACCTTC. It codes for CAWSVDNGYTF.

The CDR3 DNA sequence: TGTGCCAGTAGTATAGCGGTCGGGACAGGGGGAACTGAAGCTTTCTTT. Translating it yields CASSIAVGTGGTEAFF. The chain links TRBV19 to TRBJ1-1, with 11 bases identical to TRBD1. Germline V gives CDR1 LNHDA, CDR2 SQIVND (reference sequence). CDR3 length equals 16 residues. V dropped 1 base and J dropped 5; count of bases not matched to a gene: 6.